The 8 T cell receptor beta chains in this list originate from one sample, sequenced in a study. TCRdb reprocessed the RT-PCR reads with MiXCR, giving one entry per CDR3 protein. This sample has about 700,000 distinct CDR3 sequences, with 13% to 15% found just once. The sample comprised memory CD4+ T cells from blood. The receptors were sampled from a female donor in good health, serving as a healthy control.

J is TRBJ2-3 and V is TRBV24-1, with TRBD1 identical over 8 bases. Germline CDR1 KGHDR, CDR2 SFDVKD. The CDR3 consists of 18 residues. V was pared by 7 bases and J by 3 bases, with 17 bases of the junction left unmatched. This CDR3 is CATSDDGWGRGQTDTQYF. The CDR3 DNA follows: TGTGCCACCAGCGACGATGGTTGGGGCAGGGGGCAAACAGATACGCAGTATTTT.

Many counts were recorded for this clonotype. The rearrangement uses TRBV5-5 and TRBJ2-1; TRBD2 aligns across 11 bases. Germline CDR1 reads SGHKS; CDR2 reads YYEKEE (reference sequence). The V gene end was trimmed by 7 bases and the J gene end by 2 bases; junction bases not matched to a gene: 5. This CDR3 is 15 amino acids long. The CDR3 region has the DNA TGTGCCAGCCGACCGGGACTAGCGGCCTACAATGAGCAGTTCTTC. It yields the protein CASRPGLAAYNEQFF.

This clonotype was seen at least ten times. V and J are TRBV7-2 and TRBJ2-2; D is unclear. CDR3 length: 14 residues. Germline CDR1 SGHTA, CDR2 FQGNSA. Trimming took 3 bases from V and 3 from J, leaving 8 bases between them. The CDR3 spells CASSFSRDTGELFF. The CDR3 DNA is TGTGCCAGCAGCTTCTCTCGAGACACCGGGGAGCTGTTTTTT.

At least ten counts were recorded for this clonotype. The V gene is TRBV12-3 or TRBV12-4, the J gene TRBJ2-1; 9 nucleotides line up with TRBD1. V gave up 5 bases and J gave up 4 bases; unmatched junction bases: 6. The CDR3 length is 15 residues. The DNA for the CDR3 is TGTGCCAGCAGTACACAGGGGGCGGAATACAATGAGCAGTTCTTC. Protein sequence: CASSTQGAEYNEQFF.

V and J are TRBV4-3 and TRBJ1-6; D is unresolved. Germline V lookup: CDR1 LGHNA, CDR2 YSLEER. Trimming removed 1 base at V and 6 bases at J, with 7 bases between. The CDR3 contains 14 residues. The CDR3 nucleotides read TGCGCCAGCAGCCAAGTACTGGTTAATTCACCCCTCCACTTT. Protein: CASSQVLVNSPLHF.

The V gene is TRBV7-2, the J gene TRBJ2-7, with TRBD1 as a possible D gene (6 bases). Germline CDR1 is SGHTA and CDR2 is FQGNSA. V shed 3 bases and J shed 8 bases, with 11 bases lying between them. The CDR3 consists of 12 residues. For the CDR3, the DNA is TGTGCCAGCAGCTTTACTTGGGACAAGCAGTACTTC. Translating it yields CASSFTWDKQYF.

This clonotype has at least ten counts. The CDR3 DNA reads TGCAGCTCTGATATTGGGGGCACAGATACGCAGTATTTT. This translates into CSSDIGGTDTQYF. The rearrangement links TRBV29-1 to TRBJ2-3; D is unclear. The CDR3 has 13 amino acids. The V gene lost 8 bases and the J gene lost 1 base, with 13 bases spanning the gap. Germline V gene lookup returns CDR1 SQVTM and CDR2 ANQGSEA.

This chain joins TRBV20-1 and TRBJ1-1; no reliable D call. The V gene lost 3 bases and the J gene lost 4 bases, with 9 bases spanning the gap. CDR1 is DFQATT, CDR2 SNEGSKA, per germline (reference sequence). The CDR3 totals 12 residues. The CDR3 DNA follows: TGCAGTGCTAGTGGCGTAGCCACTGAAGCTTTCTTT. Translating gives CSASGVATEAFF.